This is a list of T cell receptor beta chains from one sample in a study of metastatic and nonmetastatic thyroid tumors. TCRdb re-clonotyped the PCR reads via MiXCR. The data hold 50,000 to 65,000 clones, with about 4% observed a single time. The sample comprised blood. Receptors originate from a female donor with papillary thyroid cancer or a benign thyroid nodule (not recorded which). Some clones in this sample may be carry-over from other donors' samples. CDR3s include the opening cysteine and the closing phenylalanine or tryptophan. D genes are given only for firm matches. The size entry is marked missing in some rows and otherwise reads once, few, many or a size class.

D gene	clone size	V gene	J gene	CDR3 DNA	CDR3 protein
NA	many	TRBV12-3/TRBV12-4	TRBJ1-1	TGTGCCAGCATTCAAGGGACGAACACTGAAGCTTTCTTT	CASIQGTNTEAFF
NA	many	TRBV6-1	TRBJ2-1	TGTGCCAGCAGTTCACAACAAGGACAGCGCTACAATGAGCAGTTCTTC	CASSSQQGQRYNEQFF
TRBD2	NA	TRBV29-1	TRBJ2-3	TGCAGCGTTGAAATTTGGACTAGCGGGAGGGCCGCAGATACGCAGTATTTT	CSVEIWTSGRAADTQYF
TRBD1	many	TRBV6-2/TRBV6-3	TRBJ1-1	TGTGCCAGCAGACCCCGACAGGGAGGAATGAACACTGAAGCTTTCTTT	CASRPRQGGMNTEAFF
TRBD1	few	TRBV29-1	TRBJ2-5	TGCAGCGTAGGGCGAGGGACAGGGGCAAAGACCCAGTACTTC	CSVGRGTGAKTQYF
TRBD1	many	TRBV19	TRBJ1-4	TGTGCCAGTAGTATTACCGGGACAGGGGTAGGGAAACTGTTTTTT	CASSITGTGVGKLFF
TRBD1	many	TRBV20-1	TRBJ2-7	TGCAGTGCTAGAGGCACCGACAGGGGAGGCGAGCAGTACTTC	CSARGTDRGGEQYF
NA	many	TRBV19	TRBJ1-1	TGTGCCAGTAGGGTATACGCAAACACTGAAGCTTTCTTT	CASRVYANTEAFF
NA	many	TRBV5-5	TRBJ1-6	TGTGCCAGCAGCGCTATCGGTTCACCCCTCCACTTT	CASSAIGSPLHF
TRBD2	many	TRBV5-4	TRBJ2-3	TGTGCCAGCAGCCACGGCGGGACTAGCGGGAGCCGGGGAGATACGCAGTATTTT	CASSHGGTSGSRGDTQYF
NA	few	TRBV18	TRBJ2-4	TGTGCCAGCTCACCACCGGTTGGCAAAAACATTCAGTACTTC	CASSPPVGKNIQYF
TRBD2	many	TRBV6-1	TRBJ2-7	TGTGCCAGCAGTGAAGCGGGCAGCGCGCGACTAGCGGGAGATGCCTTC	CASSEAGSARLAGDAF
TRBD1	NA	TRBV9	TRBJ1-1	TGTGCCAGCAGCGTAGCTGGGACAGGCCACGAACATGCCTTCTTT	CASSVAGTGHEHAFF
NA	few	TRBV19	TRBJ1-1	TGTGCCAGTAGTTTGCGGGAGATGACTGAAGCTTTCTTT	CASSLREMTEAFF
NA	many	TRBV5-6	TRBJ1-2	TGTGCCAGCAGCTCCGGGGCCCATGGCTACACCTTC	CASSSGAHGYTF
NA	few	TRBV19	TRBJ2-2	TGTGCCAGTAGTATCAAACAGGGGAACACCGGGGAGCTGTTTTTT	CASSIKQGNTGELFF
NA	many	TRBV7-9	TRBJ2-1	TGTGCCAGCAGCTTAGAGGTGGGTAGGGAGTTCTTC	CASSLEVGREFF
NA	many	TRBV7-9	TRBJ2-4	TGTGCCAGCAGCGCACAGGGAGACAAAAACATTCAGTACTTC	CASSAQGDKNIQYF
TRBD2	few	TRBV20-1	TRBJ2-1	TGCAGTGCCATAGCGGGAGGGGGCAATGAGCAGTTCTTC	CSAIAGGGNEQFF
NA	many	TRBV12-3/TRBV12-4	TRBJ2-3	TGTGCCAGCAGCCCCACAGGTCGGGATACGCAGTATTTT	CASSPTGRDTQYF
TRBD2	many	TRBV29-1	TRBJ2-2	TGCAGCGTCCGACTAGCGGGAAGGTCCGGGGAGCTGTTTTTT	CSVRLAGRSGELFF
NA	many	TRBV20-1	TRBJ2-7	TGCAGTGCTCGCCTTGACGGCCGCTCCACCTACGAGCAGTACTTC	CSARLDGRSTYEQYF